This entry lists 16 T cell receptor beta chains sequenced from one sample in a study of blood T cell repertoires in COVID-19 (dated by TCRdb to 2019 to 2021). The library relied on the immunoSEQ multiplex PCR assay. TCRdb carries this immuneACCESS record with in-frame sequences only. Its versions omit some clonotypes, under half of them owing to an unresolved V gene in the studies checked, with the rest unexplained. The sample has more than 200,000 clones on record, around 86% of them singletons. Clones ranked in the top ten supply about 9.4% of the sample. Sequences were obtained from peripheral blood. The source is a woman aged 45-60 years with COVID-19, enrolled during active disease.

This clone was seen just once. The chain uses TRBV11-2 and TRBJ1-1, with unresolved D. Trimming pared 0 bases from V and 10 bases from J, leaving 9 bases between. CDR3 length: 12 residues. Germline-derived CDR1 and CDR2 are SGHAT and FQNNGV. As DNA, the CDR3 is TGTGCCAGCAGCTTAGAAGAGTCGGGAGCTTTCTTT. Residues: CASSLEESGAFF.

This chain links TRBV7-2 with TRBJ2-1; D perhaps matches TRBD1 (5 bases). V lost 4 bases and J lost 10, with 11 bases in between. Germline-derived CDR1 and CDR2 are SGHTA and FQGNSA. The CDR3 covers 12 residues. In DNA, the CDR3 is TGTGCCAGCAGCTCCCAGGGTTGGGAGCAGTTCTTC. Protein sequence: CASSSQGWEQFF.

The chain links TRBV7-2 to TRBJ1-5; a possible D gene is TRBD1 (5 bases). The CDR3 runs to 15 residues. From germline, CDR1 is SGHTA and CDR2 FQGNSA. Trimming pared 2 bases from V and 0 bases from J, leaving 8 bases between. Written as DNA, the CDR3 is TGTGCCAGCAGCTTACCAGGGTATAGCAATCAGCCCCAGCATTTT. Translation gives CASSLPGYSNQPQHF.

Comment on this clone: At the DNA level, this CDR3 is encoded by other sequences in the same sample as well. The genes are TRBV12-5 and TRBJ2-3; D gene ambiguous. Deletions cut 6 bases from V and 6 bases from J, with 7 bases between. CDR1 LGHNT and CDR2 FRNRAP come from the germline V gene. CDR3 length equals 11 residues. The CDR3 sequence: CASGPGDTQYF. As DNA, the CDR3 is TGTGCTAGTGGCCCCGGGGATACGCAGTATTTT.

The chain couples TRBV5-4 to TRBJ2-5, with TRBD2 identical over 8 bases. The J segment lost 3 bases and the V segment lost 4 bases, leaving 8 bases of the junction unmatched. The germline CDR1 and CDR2 sequences are SGHNT and YYREEE (reference sequence). The CDR3 length is 15 residues. The CDR3 spells CASSPGGDFKETQYF. The CDR3 DNA reads TGTGCCAGCAGCCCGGGGGGGGACTTCAAAGAGACCCAGTACTTC.

The sample holds one count of this clone. This chain links TRBV6-5 with TRBJ2-7; weak D call: TRBD1 (6 bases). This CDR3 spans 15 amino acids. Germline V gene sequence: CDR1 MNHEY, CDR2 SVGAGI. Trimming cost V 0 bases and J 6 bases, with 15 bases left between them. The CDR3 loop is CASSYSLTGPGEQYV. Here the CDR3 DNA reads TGTGCCAGCAGTTACTCCCTGACAGGTCCGGGCGAGCAGTACGTC.

V gene TRBV7-3 combines with J gene TRBJ1-1; D possibly corresponds to TRBD1 (6 bases). Per the germline V gene, CDR1 is SGHTA and CDR2 is FQGTGA. The CDR3 is made up of 14 amino acids. V was pared by 5 bases and J by 5 bases, with 15 bases between. The chain's CDR3 is CASSPGTSRTEAFF. In nucleotides, the CDR3 is TGTGCCAGCAGCCCCGGGACATCAAGGACTGAAGCTTTCTTT.

A remark on this clone: One junction end does not reproduce the germline sequence, and a read error may be involved. V is TRBV27 and J is TRBJ1-1; no clear D. Germline V gene lookup returns CDR1 MNHEY and CDR2 SMNVEV (reference sequence). This CDR3 has 12 amino acids. CDR3 nucleotide sequence: TGTGCCAGCAGTTCACAGAACGCTGAAGCTTTCTTT. As protein: CASSSQNAEAFF.

This chain joins TRBV5-8 and TRBJ2-3; the D gene is possibly TRBD1 (5 bases). V dropped 0 bases and J dropped 4 bases, with 12 bases sitting between them. The CDR3 is made up of 15 amino acids. Germline assignment: CDR1 SGHTS and CDR2 YDEGEE. Here the CDR3 DNA reads TGTGCCAGCAGCTTGGGTCGCAGGGCTCCAGATACGCAGTATTTT. Translating it yields CASSLGRRAPDTQYF.

The J gene is TRBJ2-5, the V gene TRBV24-1; 10 positions match TRBD1. There are 15 residues in the CDR3. V lost 7 bases, J lost 4 bases, and 8 bases stayed unmatched. Per the germline V gene, CDR1 is KGHDR and CDR2 is SFDVKD. CDR3 loop: CATSEGQGFVETQYF. The CDR3 DNA sequence: TGTGCCACCAGCGAGGGACAGGGGTTTGTAGAGACCCAGTACTTC.

The rearrangement joins TRBV4-1 to TRBJ2-3, with 8 bases that match TRBD1. The CDR3 loop spans 17 amino acids. Germline trimming cut 0 bases from V and 4 bases from J; bases unmatched to any gene: 9. Germline V CDR1 and CDR2: MGHRA, YSYEKL. CDR3 sequence: CASSQEHGTGIADTQYF. As DNA, the CDR3 is TGCGCCAGCAGCCAAGAACATGGGACAGGTATTGCAGATACGCAGTATTTT.

This clone was seen once. The chain has TRBV19 and TRBJ2-3; 8 bases agree with TRBD2. Trimming took 8 bases from V and 4 from J; bases not matched to a gene: 11. This CDR3 contains 15 residues. Germline V gene lookup returns CDR1 LNHDA and CDR2 SQIVND (reference sequence). CDR3 DNA: TGTGCCAGTCACACGGGGGGGCCGGTCCCAGATACGCAGTATTTT. It is translated as CASHTGGPVPDTQYF.

The rearrangement links TRBV7-3 to TRBJ1-1; D gene uncertain. The germline gives CDR1 SGHTA, CDR2 FQGTGA. With 5 bases removed from V and 7 bases from J, the gap between germline ends came to 11 bases. This CDR3 contains 12 residues. CDR3 coding DNA: TGTGCCAGCAGCCCGGAGGGAATTGAAGCTTTCTTT. It translates to CASSPEGIEAFF.

As to this clone: The sample contains more than one DNA sequence encoding this CDR3. V is TRBV19 and J is TRBJ1-1, with unresolved D. This CDR3 has 13 amino acids. Germline assignment: CDR1 LNHDA and CDR2 SQIVND (reference sequence). Trimming left V 1 base short and J 1 base short, with 4 bases between. The CDR3 region is CASSIGANTEAFF. The CDR3 DNA reads TGTGCCAGTAGTATAGGGGCGAACACTGAAGCTTTCTTT.

In its sample, this clone was seen many times. The chain has TRBV9 and TRBJ2-3; 14 positions match TRBD2. Germline V lookup: CDR1 SGDLS, CDR2 YYNGEE. The CDR3 is 17 amino acids. Trimming cost V 4 bases and J 1 base; bases outside gene matches: 5. The DNA of the CDR3 is TGTGCCAGCAGCTTTGGGACTAGCGGGGGTCGCACAGATACGCAGTATTTT. This translates into CASSFGTSGGRTDTQYF.

This clone was seen once. The chain employs TRBV5-4 and TRBJ2-5; 10 bases fit TRBD2. Trimming took 7 bases from V and 9 from J; bases not matched to a gene: 9. CDR1 is SGHNT, CDR2 YYREEE, per germline (reference sequence). This CDR3 region has 13 residues. This CDR3 is CASEASGGPAQYF. The DNA for the CDR3 is TGTGCCAGCGAAGCTAGCGGGGGCCCTGCCCAGTACTTC.